This TCR beta chain comes out of a study of blood T cell repertoires in COVID-19. Germline CDR1 is MNHNS and CDR2 is SASEGT. This CDR3 has 15 amino acids. Trimming removed 2 bases at V and 2 bases at J, with 12 bases between. Clones were sequenced by immunoSEQ multiplex PCR, and TCRdb holds only the in-frame ones, with some missing. The sample includes around 100,000 clones, approximately 89% of them seen just once. This TCR derives from a man in his 60s with acute or convalescent COVID-19. The chain employs TRBV6-1 and TRBJ1-1, with D unclear. The sequencing sample was made of peripheral blood. CDR3 coding DNA: TGTGCCAGCAGTGAACACGGCGGACTCAACACTGAAGCTTTCTTT. It codes for CASSEHGGLNTEAFF.